This TCR beta chain is drawn from a study of blood T cells in healthy people across ages. Together with a sample-barcoded 5' primer, a J-beta primer mix was included in a second PCR lasting roughly 6 to 12 cycles. A template-switch adaptor with 12 random nucleotides tagged each cDNA molecule. TCRdb redid the calling of the 5' RACE reads with MiXCR, one entry per CDR3 protein. Here the sample spans around 650,000 distinct CDR3 sequences, 32% being singletons. Ten or more counts support this clonotype. Its antigen is still unknown. A junction boundary mismatches the germline segment, possibly from a read error. Extraction of total RNA produced a minimum of 5 micrograms from each sample. The CDR3 loop spans 18 amino acids. Germline V lookup: CDR1 MNHEY, CDR2 SVGAGI. Overall study results and limits: Naive CD4+ cell counts and diversity both ran higher in long-lived than in aged donors.

The specimen was blood. The chain uses TRBV6-5 and TRBJ2-1, with a weak D call TRBD2 (6 bases). This receptor was identified in a woman of 80 years or more in good health. The CDR3 DNA reads as TGTGCCAGCAGTAACTCAAAGGGGCTAGCGAACTTCTACAATGAGCAGTTCTTC. Translating gives CASSNSKGLANFYNEQFF.